Following are 24 T cell receptor beta chains from one sample sequenced in a study of T-cell memory formation after mild COVID-19. Via MiXCR, TCRdb re-called the 5' RACE reads, giving one row per CDR3 protein. Of 300,000 to 350,000 distinct CDR3 sequences in the sample, roughly 13% were seen once. Sequencing used PBMCs or a T cell subset sorted from them (not recorded which). The source of these receptors is a man between 18 and 29 years old who had mild COVID-19 (a few samples of this study predate the infection). Cell type and time point are not known.

The CDR3 DNA sequence: TGTGCCAGCACTCACGGGGACAGCTCATATCAGCCCCAGCATTTT. Translation gives CASTHGDSSYQPQHF. The chain recombines TRBV6-2 or TRBV6-3 with TRBJ1-5; 7 nucleotides match TRBD1. This CDR3 is built from 15 residues. J was trimmed by 5 bases and V by 7 bases; bases with no gene match: 11. CDR1 is MNHEY and CDR2 is SVGEGT in the germline V gene.

J is TRBJ2-7 and V is TRBV4-3, with a tentative D call TRBD2 (5 bases). Germline V gives CDR1 LGHNA, CDR2 YSLEER. This CDR3 spans 16 amino acids. Trimming took off 0 bases at V and 0 bases at J, with 12 bases between the two ends. The chain's CDR3 is CASSQEGGSGSYEQYF. The CDR3 DNA reads as TGCGCCAGCAGCCAAGAAGGAGGTTCTGGCTCCTACGAGCAGTACTTC.

This clonotype was seen only a few times. This chain links TRBV29-1 with TRBJ2-1, with 10 bases identical to TRBD1. Germline lookup yields CDR1 SQVTM and CDR2 ANQGSEA. The CDR3 contains 14 residues. V shed 6 bases and J 7 bases; nucleotides not matched to a gene: 9. The CDR3 sequence: CSVRRQGAGNEQFF. CDR3 DNA: TGCAGCGTCAGAAGACAGGGGGCAGGGAATGAGCAGTTCTTC.

A few counts support this clonotype. The V call is TRBV7-2, the J call TRBJ2-2; D may be TRBD1 or TRBD2 (6 bases each). V dropped 4 bases and J dropped 7 bases, with 16 bases sitting between them. The germline CDR1 and CDR2 sequences are SGHTA and FQGNSA. The CDR3 extends over 15 amino acids. CDR3 DNA sequence: TGTGCCAGCAGCTCCCGCGCAGGGGAGGTCGGGGAGCTGTTTTTT. Amino acid sequence: CASSSRAGEVGELFF.

This clonotype occurred many times. This rearrangement joins TRBV4-1 to TRBJ2-7; 7 bases align to TRBD2. Germline assignment: CDR1 MGHRA and CDR2 YSYEKL. V lost 4 bases to trimming and J lost 6 bases; unmatched junction nucleotides: 15. This CDR3 has 16 residues. CDR3 nucleotide sequence: TGCGCCAGCAGCCCTCGACGGTTGGGTTCGGGAGGCGAGCAGTACTTC. Protein product: CASSPRRLGSGGEQYF.

This chain joins TRBV25-1 and TRBJ1-4; D gene uncertain. V lost 1 base and J lost 8, with 8 bases in between. Germline V lookup: CDR1 MGHDK, CDR2 SYGVNS. This CDR3 spans 13 amino acids. The CDR3 DNA follows: TGTGCCAGCAGTGAATCCCACCGGGAAAAACTGTTTTTT. Encoded protein: CASSESHREKLFF.

This clonotype was seen just once. This chain uses TRBV3-1 with TRBJ2-5, with D hard to call. Per the germline V gene, CDR1 is LGHDT and CDR2 is YNNKEL (reference sequence). Trimming left V 0 bases short and J 2 bases short, with 7 bases between. The CDR3 has 14 residues. CDR3 in DNA: TGTGCCAGCAGCCAAGATTGGGTACAAGAGACCCAGTACTTC. Translation: CASSQDWVQETQYF.

This clonotype came up a few times. J is TRBJ2-1 and V is TRBV5-6; D is tentatively TRBD1 or TRBD2 (6 bases each). The CDR3 is 20 residues long. Germline CDR1 is SGHDT and CDR2 is YYEEEE. Trimming removed 2 bases at V and 0 bases at J, with 24 bases between. The DNA for the CDR3 is TGTGCCAGCAGCTTCGGCTTCTCCGGGGGCCTAACTGGCTCCTACAATGAGCAGTTCTTC. Its protein product is CASSFGFSGGLTGSYNEQFF.

The sample holds many counts of this clonotype. The CDR3 sequence is CASSYGINSYNEQFF. The CDR3 DNA reads as TGTGCCAGCAGTTACGGGATAAACTCCTACAATGAGCAGTTCTTC. The chain employs TRBV6-5 and TRBJ2-1; D not resolved. From germline, CDR1 is MNHEY and CDR2 SVGAGI. The CDR3 is 15 residues long. Deletions cut 2 bases from V and 0 bases from J, with 8 bases between.

In this sample, this clonotype turned up a few times. The chain employs TRBV5-4 and TRBJ2-3; 8 bases are a match to TRBD2. There are 15 residues in the CDR3. The germline CDR1 and CDR2 sequences are SGHNT and YYREEE (reference sequence). J lost 4 bases, V lost 10 bases, and 14 bases had no gene match. The CDR3 reads CALRLFGRGADTQYF. CDR3 nucleotide sequence: TGTGCCCTTCGCTTGTTCGGGAGGGGAGCAGATACGCAGTATTTT.

This chain uses TRBV19 with TRBJ1-5; no reliable D call. CDR3 length: 15 amino acids. V dropped 1 base and J dropped 7 bases, with 14 bases sitting between them. Germline V CDR1 and CDR2: LNHDA, SQIVND (reference sequence). The CDR3 sequence: CASSIVDLPEQPQHF. The CDR3 DNA sequence: TGTGCCAGTAGTATAGTGGACCTACCGGAACAGCCCCAGCATTTT. The complete variable domain, with remaining parts taken from reference TRBV19 and TRBJ1-5, reads DGGITQSPKYLFRKEGQNVTLSCEQNLNHDAMYWYRQDPGQGLRLIYYSQIVNDFQKGDIAEGYSVSREKKESFPLTVTSAQKNPTAFYLCASSIVDLPEQPQHFGDGTRLSIL.

The V gene is TRBV7-6, the J gene TRBJ1-1; 7 nucleotides agree with TRBD1. Germline values: CDR1 SGHVS, CDR2 FNYEAQ. V shed 5 bases, J shed 2 bases, and the junction held 5 bases outside the gene matches. CDR3 length equals 14 residues. This CDR3 reads CASSKRQGNTEAFF. The CDR3 DNA reads TGTGCCAGCAGCAAAAGACAGGGTAACACTGAAGCTTTCTTT.

V is TRBV29-1 and J is TRBJ2-5, with D hard to call. Germline loops: CDR1 SQVTM, CDR2 ANQGSEA. V was pared by 7 bases and J by 5 bases, with 17 bases between. The CDR3 runs 13 residues. The CDR3 protein is CSAQARFGETQYF. CDR3 DNA: TGCAGCGCCCAGGCCCGGTTCGGGGAGACCCAGTACTTC.

This clonotype showed up just a few times. The chain links TRBV6-5 to TRBJ1-5; 7 bases match TRBD1. Germline assignment: CDR1 MNHEY and CDR2 SVGAGI. The CDR3 extends over 14 amino acids. V gave up 8 bases and J gave up 7 bases; unmatched junction bases: 11. In nucleotides, the CDR3 is TGTGCCAGCCCGCTCCACAGGGGCCGACAGCCCCAGCATTTT. Encoded protein: CASPLHRGRQPQHF.

The chain couples TRBV6-5 to TRBJ2-7; D is unresolved. The CDR3 covers 14 residues. Germline V gene sequence: CDR1 MNHEY, CDR2 SVGAGI. V shed 4 bases and J shed 5 bases, with 15 bases lying between them. The CDR3 here is CASSSAFGIHEQYF. The CDR3 DNA follows: TGTGCCAGCAGTTCTGCCTTTGGGATCCACGAGCAGTACTTC.

This clonotype came up a few times. The J gene is TRBJ2-5, the V gene TRBV5-1, with D perhaps TRBD1 (6 bases). Trimming stripped 0 bases from V and 5 bases from J, with 17 bases between. The CDR3 extends over 16 amino acids. Germline V gene lookup returns CDR1 SGHRS and CDR2 YFSETQ. CDR3 DNA: TGCGCCAGCAGCTTGGAGTGGGGCAGGGGAAGTGAGACCCAGTACTTC. This sequence encodes CASSLEWGRGSETQYF. Complete variable domain (other parts from reference TRBV5-1 and TRBJ2-5): KAGVTQTPRYLIKTRGQQVTLSCSPISGHRSVSWYQQTPGQGLQFLFEYFSETQRNKGNFPGRFSGRQFSNSRSEMNVSTLELGDSALYLCASSLEWGRGSETQYFGPGTRLLVL.

This clonotype was found many times. V and J are TRBV5-1 and TRBJ1-5, with D perhaps matching TRBD1 (5 bases). The V gene's germline CDR1 is SGHRS and CDR2 YFSETQ. V lost 4 bases, J lost 4 bases, and 12 bases lay in between. The CDR3 has 14 amino acids. In DNA, the CDR3 is TGCGCCAGCAGCCTAGGGGATTTAAATCAGCCCCAGCATTTT. This translates into CASSLGDLNQPQHF.

This clonotype showed up just a few times. The chain links TRBV12-3 or TRBV12-4 to TRBJ2-1, with 7 bases lining up with TRBD2. The CDR3 is 14 amino acids. After removal of 4 bases from V and 3 bases from J, the junction contained 3 bases not matched to a gene. The CDR3 nucleotides read TGTGCCAGCAGTTCGCGCGGGGGCTACAATGAGCAGTTCTTC. Protein sequence: CASSSRGGYNEQFF.

In this sample, this clonotype turned up a few times. The chain has TRBV10-3 and TRBJ1-5; 7 nucleotides align to TRBD1. The V segment lost 5 bases and the J segment 3 bases; nucleotides outside the gene matches: 4. There are 14 residues in the CDR3. The germline gives CDR1 ENHRY, CDR2 SYGVKD. CDR3 in DNA: TGTGCCATCAGTTCAGGGGGGTTCAATCAGCCCCAGCATTTT. Its translation is CAISSGGFNQPQHF.

This clonotype was seen many times. The genes are TRBV7-2 and TRBJ2-5; D remains ambiguous. V lost 2 bases and J lost 5, with 15 bases in between. CDR1 is SGHTA and CDR2 is FQGNSA in the germline V gene. The CDR3 runs 15 residues. The CDR3, as DNA: TGTGCCAGCAGCTTAAACCCCCCAGGAGCGGAGACCCAGTACTTC. This gives the protein CASSLNPPGAETQYF.

This clonotype was observed many times. J is TRBJ1-6 and V is TRBV5-1; unclear D gene. V was shortened by 0 bases and J by 6 bases, with 10 bases between the two germline ends. From germline, CDR1 is SGHRS and CDR2 YFSETQ. The CDR3 length is 15 residues. CDR3 DNA: TGCGCCAGCAGCTTGGAGGGAATTACTAATTCACCCCTCCACTTT. Amino acid sequence: CASSLEGITNSPLHF. The full variable domain, in which reference TRBV5-1 and TRBJ1-6 provide the parts outside the CDR3, is KAGVTQTPRYLIKTRGQQVTLSCSPISGHRSVSWYQQTPGQGLQFLFEYFSETQRNKGNFPGRFSGRQFSNSRSEMNVSTLELGDSALYLCASSLEGITNSPLHFGNGTRLTVT.

This chain uses TRBV25-1 with TRBJ1-2; possibly TRBD1 for D (5 bases). The germline CDR1 and CDR2 sequences are MGHDK and SYGVNS. V lost 3 bases to trimming and J lost 1 base, with 12 bases between them. This CDR3 comprises 15 residues. The CDR3 coding sequence is TGTGCCAGCAGTGATATCCGGGGGGATAACTATGGCTACACCTTC. Translating it yields CASSDIRGDNYGYTF.

The table lists this clonotype with many counts. V usage is TRBV10-3 and J usage is TRBJ2-1; 10 bases are shared with TRBD2. Germline assignment: CDR1 ENHRY and CDR2 SYGVKD. V was clipped by 11 bases and J by 6 bases; unmatched bases: 13. This CDR3 region has 15 residues. The CDR3 DNA sequence: TGTGCCGCTAAGTCGCTAGCGGGGGCGCTCAATGAGCAGTTCTTC. Translation gives CAAKSLAGALNEQFF.

V and J are TRBV7-2 and TRBJ2-3, with 7 bases that match TRBD2. There are 14 residues in the CDR3. Germline CDR1 is SGHTA and CDR2 is FQGNSA. V gave up 7 bases and J gave up 5 bases; unmatched junction bases: 9. CDR3 region: CASTWGGSVDTQYF. CDR3 coding DNA: TGTGCCAGCACCTGGGGGGGTTCGGTAGATACGCAGTATTTT.